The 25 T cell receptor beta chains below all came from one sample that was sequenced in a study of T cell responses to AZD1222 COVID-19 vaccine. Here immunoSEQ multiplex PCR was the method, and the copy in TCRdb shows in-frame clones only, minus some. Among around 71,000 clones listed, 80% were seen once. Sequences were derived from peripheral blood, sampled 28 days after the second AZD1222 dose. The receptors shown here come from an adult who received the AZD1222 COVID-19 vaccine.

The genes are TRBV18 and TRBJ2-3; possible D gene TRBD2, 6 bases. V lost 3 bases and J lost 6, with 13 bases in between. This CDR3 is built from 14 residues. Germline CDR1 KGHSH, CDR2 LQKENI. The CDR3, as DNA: TGTGCCAGCTCACCTCCGGGACTCCGGGATACGCAGTATTTT. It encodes CASSPPGLRDTQYF.

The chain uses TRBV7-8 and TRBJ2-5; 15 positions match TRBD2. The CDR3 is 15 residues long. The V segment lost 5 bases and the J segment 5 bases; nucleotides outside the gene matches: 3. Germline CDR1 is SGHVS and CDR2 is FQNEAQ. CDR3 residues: CASSTGLAGGETQYF. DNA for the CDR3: TGTGCCAGCAGCACAGGACTAGCGGGGGGGGAGACCCAGTACTTC.

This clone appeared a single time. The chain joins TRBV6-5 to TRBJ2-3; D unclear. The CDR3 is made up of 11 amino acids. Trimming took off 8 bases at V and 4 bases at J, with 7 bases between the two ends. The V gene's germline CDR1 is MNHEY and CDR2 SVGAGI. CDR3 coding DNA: TGTGCCAGCTTGGCAGCAGATACGCAGTATTTT. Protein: CASLAADTQYF.

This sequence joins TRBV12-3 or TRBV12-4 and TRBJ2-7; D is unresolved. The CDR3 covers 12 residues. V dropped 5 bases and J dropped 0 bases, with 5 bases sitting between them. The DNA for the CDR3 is TGTGCCAGCAGTCGCAGCTCCTACGAGCAGTACTTC. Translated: CASSRSSYEQYF.

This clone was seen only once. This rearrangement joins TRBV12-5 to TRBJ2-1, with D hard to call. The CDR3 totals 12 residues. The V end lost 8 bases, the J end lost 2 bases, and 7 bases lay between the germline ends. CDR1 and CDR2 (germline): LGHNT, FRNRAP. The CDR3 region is CASKGTYNEQFF. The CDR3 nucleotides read TGTGCTAGTAAAGGAACCTACAATGAGCAGTTCTTC.

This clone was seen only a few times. CDR3 region: CASSQGGLRGEKLFF. In DNA form, the CDR3 reads TGTGCCAGCAGCCAAGGGGGTTTAAGGGGTGAAAAACTGTTTTTT. This chain joins TRBV14 and TRBJ1-4; D is possibly TRBD1 (5 bases). The CDR3 is 15 residues long. CDR1 is SGHDN, CDR2 FVKESK, per germline. The V end lost 1 base, the J end lost 7 bases, and 13 bases lay between the germline ends.

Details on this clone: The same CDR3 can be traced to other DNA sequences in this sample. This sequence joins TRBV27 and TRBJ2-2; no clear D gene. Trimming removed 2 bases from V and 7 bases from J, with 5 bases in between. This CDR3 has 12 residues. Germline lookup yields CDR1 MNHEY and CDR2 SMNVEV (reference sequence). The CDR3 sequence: CASSLVGGELFF. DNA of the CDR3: TGTGCCAGCAGTTTAGTCGGCGGGGAGCTGTTTTTT.

CDR3 protein: CASSPPGLPETQYF. As DNA, the CDR3 is TGTGCCAGCAGCCCCCCGGGACTACCTGAGACCCAGTACTTC. The gene calls are TRBV11-3 and TRBJ2-5; TRBD2 agrees at 7 bases. The J segment lost 5 bases and the V segment lost 5 bases, leaving 8 bases of the junction unmatched. CDR3 length equals 14 residues. Germline CDR1 SGHNT, CDR2 YENEEA.

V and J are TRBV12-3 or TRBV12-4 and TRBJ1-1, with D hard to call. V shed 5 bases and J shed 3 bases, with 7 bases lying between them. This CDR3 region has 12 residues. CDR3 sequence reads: CASSNTYTEAFF. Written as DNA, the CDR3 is TGTGCCAGCAGTAACACTTACACTGAAGCTTTCTTT.

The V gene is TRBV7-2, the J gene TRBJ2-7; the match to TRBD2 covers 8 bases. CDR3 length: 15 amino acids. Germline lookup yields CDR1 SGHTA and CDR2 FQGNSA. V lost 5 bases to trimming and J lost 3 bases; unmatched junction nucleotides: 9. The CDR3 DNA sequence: TGTGCCAGCAGCCAAGACCGCGGGGGGTACTACGAGCAGTACTTC. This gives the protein CASSQDRGGYYEQYF.

The CDR3 nucleotides read TGTGCCAGCAACACTCGGGACTACCGGCGGGTGACCCAGTACTTC. It yields the protein CASNTRDYRRVTQYF. This chain connects TRBV2 to TRBJ2-5; 7 positions agree with TRBD2. This CDR3 is built from 15 residues. Germline V CDR1 and CDR2: SNHLY, FYNNEI. V was clipped by 7 bases and J by 7 bases; unmatched bases: 15.

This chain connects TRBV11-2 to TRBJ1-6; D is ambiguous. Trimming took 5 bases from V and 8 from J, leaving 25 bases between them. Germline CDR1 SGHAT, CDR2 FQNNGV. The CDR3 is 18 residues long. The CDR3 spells CASSREVGGPLGDSPLHF. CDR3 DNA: TGTGCCAGCAGCAGGGAAGTGGGAGGGCCTCTTGGGGATTCACCCCTCCACTTT.

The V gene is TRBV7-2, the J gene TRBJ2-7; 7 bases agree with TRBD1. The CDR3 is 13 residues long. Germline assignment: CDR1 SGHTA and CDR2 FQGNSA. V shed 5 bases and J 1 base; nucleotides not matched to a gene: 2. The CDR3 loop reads CASSEGQSYEQYF. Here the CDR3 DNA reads TGTGCCAGCAGCGAGGGACAGTCCTACGAGCAGTACTTC.

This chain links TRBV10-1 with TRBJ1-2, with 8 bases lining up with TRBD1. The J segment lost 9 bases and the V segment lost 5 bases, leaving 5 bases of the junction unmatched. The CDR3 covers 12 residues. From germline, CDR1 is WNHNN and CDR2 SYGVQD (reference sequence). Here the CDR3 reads CASSSGGERYTF. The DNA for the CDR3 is TGCGCCAGCAGTTCAGGGGGCGAACGCTACACCTTC.

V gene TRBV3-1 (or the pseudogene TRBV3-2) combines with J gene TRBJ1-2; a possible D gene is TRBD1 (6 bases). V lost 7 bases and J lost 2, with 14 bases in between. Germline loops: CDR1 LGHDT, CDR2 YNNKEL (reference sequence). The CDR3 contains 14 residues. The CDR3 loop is CASTIQGRNYGYTF. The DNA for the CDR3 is TGTGCCAGCACGATACAGGGCCGGAACTATGGCTACACCTTC.

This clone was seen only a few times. For the CDR3, the DNA is TGTGCTAGTGGTTTGGCGGCGGGGTTCCATGAGCAGTTCTTC. Amino acid sequence: CASGLAAGFHEQFF. The V and J genes are TRBV12-5 and TRBJ2-1, with TRBD2 as a possible D gene (6 bases). Per the germline V gene, CDR1 is LGHNT and CDR2 is FRNRAP. The CDR3 loop spans 14 amino acids. V lost 1 base to trimming and J lost 8 bases, with 12 bases between them.

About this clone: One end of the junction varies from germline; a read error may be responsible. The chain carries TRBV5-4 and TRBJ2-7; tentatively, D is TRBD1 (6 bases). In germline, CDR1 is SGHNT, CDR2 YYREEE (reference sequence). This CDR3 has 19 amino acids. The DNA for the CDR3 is TGTGCCAGCAGCTTGGAATACCTGAGGACAGAGCGCACTTCTACCGGGTCCCGCTTC. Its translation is CASSLEYLRTERTSTGSRF.

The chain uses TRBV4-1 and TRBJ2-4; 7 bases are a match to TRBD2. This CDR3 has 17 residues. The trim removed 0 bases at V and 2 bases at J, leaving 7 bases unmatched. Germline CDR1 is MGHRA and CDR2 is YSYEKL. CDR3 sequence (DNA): TGCGCCAGCAGCCAAGATTGGTCTAGCGGATCCAAAAACATTCAGTACTTC. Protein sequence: CASSQDWSSGSKNIQYF.

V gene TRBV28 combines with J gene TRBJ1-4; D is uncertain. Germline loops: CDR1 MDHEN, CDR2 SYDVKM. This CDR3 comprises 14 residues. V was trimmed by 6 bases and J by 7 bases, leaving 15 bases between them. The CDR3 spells CASSPDGEAEKLFF. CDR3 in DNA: TGTGCCAGCAGCCCCGATGGGGAGGCTGAAAAACTGTTTTTT.

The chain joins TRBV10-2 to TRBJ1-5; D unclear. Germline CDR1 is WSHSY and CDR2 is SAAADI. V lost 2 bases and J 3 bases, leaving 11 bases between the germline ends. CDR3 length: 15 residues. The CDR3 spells CASSEGGWVNQPQHF. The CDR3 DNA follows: TGCGCCAGCAGTGAGGGAGGATGGGTCAATCAGCCCCAGCATTTT.

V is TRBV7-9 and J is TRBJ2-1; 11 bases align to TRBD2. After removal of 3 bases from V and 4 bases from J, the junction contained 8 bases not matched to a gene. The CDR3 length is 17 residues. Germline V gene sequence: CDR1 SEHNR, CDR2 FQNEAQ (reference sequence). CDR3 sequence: CASSFLPLAGEYNEQFF. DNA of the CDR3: TGTGCCAGCAGCTTCCTGCCACTAGCGGGGGAATACAATGAGCAGTTCTTC.

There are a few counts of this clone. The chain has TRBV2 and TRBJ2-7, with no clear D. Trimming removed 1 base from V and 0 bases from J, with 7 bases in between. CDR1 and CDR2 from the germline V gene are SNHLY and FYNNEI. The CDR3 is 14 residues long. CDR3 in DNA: TGTGCCAGCAGTGAAGGTTCACACTCCTACGAGCAGTACTTC. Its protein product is CASSEGSHSYEQYF.

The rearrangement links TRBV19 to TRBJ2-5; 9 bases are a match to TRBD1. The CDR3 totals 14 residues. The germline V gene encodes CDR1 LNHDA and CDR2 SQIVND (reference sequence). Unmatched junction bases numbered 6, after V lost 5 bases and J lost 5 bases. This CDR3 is CASSLTGGQETQYF. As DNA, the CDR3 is TGTGCCAGTAGTCTTACAGGGGGCCAGGAGACCCAGTACTTC. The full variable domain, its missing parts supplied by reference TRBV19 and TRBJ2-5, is DGGITQSPKYLFRKEGQNVTLSCEQNLNHDAMYWYRQDPGQGLRLIYYSQIVNDFQKGDIAEGYSVSREKKESFPLTVTSAQKNPTAFYLCASSLTGGQETQYFGPGTRLLVL.

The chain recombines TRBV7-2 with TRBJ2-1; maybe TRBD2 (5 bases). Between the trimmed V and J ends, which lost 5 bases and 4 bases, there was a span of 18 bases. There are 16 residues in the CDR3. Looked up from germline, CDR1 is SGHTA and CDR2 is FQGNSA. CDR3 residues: CASSPRATLIYNEQFF. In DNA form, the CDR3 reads TGTGCCAGCAGCCCGAGGGCTACCCTGATATACAATGAGCAGTTCTTC.

The CDR3 here is CASSLLTAISGNTIYF. The CDR3 coding sequence is TGTGCCAGCAGTTTGCTGACAGCTATCTCTGGAAACACCATATATTTT. This chain connects TRBV28 to TRBJ1-3, with D possibly TRBD1 on 5 matching bases. Per the germline V gene, CDR1 is MDHEN and CDR2 is SYDVKM. The CDR3 sequence is 16 residues long. The germline V and J ends were trimmed by 3 bases and 0 bases, with 12 bases remaining between them.